Reported below is one TCR beta chain. The sample originates from a study of technical replicates of blood from a few donors. Sequencing was performed with immunoSEQ multiplex PCR; in TCRdb, only in-frame clones are kept and a portion is missing. The data contain about 72,000 clones, about nine tenths of them seen just once; the ten biggest clones take up roughly 0.33%. Germline V gives CDR1 LNHDA, CDR2 SQIVND (reference sequence). J lost 2 bases, V lost 4 bases, and 0 bases had no gene match. The CDR3 is 14 residues long. The clonotype was recovered from a human donor in good health. Sequencing used T cells isolated from PBMCs. The chain combines TRBV19 with TRBJ1-3; 9 nucleotides line up with TRBD1. In nucleotides, the CDR3 is TGTGCCAGTAGTAGGGACAGGGCTGGAAACACCATATATTTT. Protein sequence: CASSRDRAGNTIYF.